This T cell receptor (beta chain) is drawn from a study of naive and memory T cell subsets. Study outcomes and limitations: Over 85% of naive TCR sequences appeared only once after error correction, unlike memory subsets.

An equimolar mix of two oligonucleotides served as the beta constant-region primer for TRBC1 and TRBC2. TCRdb passed the UMI-ligation and nested PCR reads through MiXCR, listing each CDR3 protein once. The sample lists some 100,000 distinct CDR3 sequences; roughly 7.3% were seen once. CDR3 length: 14 amino acids. The germline gives CDR1 MDHEN, CDR2 SYDVKM. Trimming at V came to 3 bases and at J to 7 bases, leaving 3 bases not matched to a gene. Overnight CMV lysate stimulation of fresh PBMCs defined donor CMV status by CD4+ IFNgamma. After CD4 positive bead selection, the CD4-negative fraction gave CD8 T cells. This clonotype was observed at least ten times. Its matching antigen is unknown.

The sequence was collected from a human donor in good health. The sequenced material came from central memory CD4+ T cells from blood. The chain uses TRBV28 and TRBJ1-1; TRBD1 aligns across 12 bases. The CDR3 DNA follows: TGTGCCAGCAGTTTGGGGACAGGGGGCTTTGAAGCTTTCTTT. Protein sequence: CASSLGTGGFEAFF.